The source of this TCR beta chain is a study of T cells in Graves' hyperthyroidism and ophthalmopathy. Notes on this clonotype: Its antigen is currently unknown.

Amplified regions were TCR beta CDR3 sequences from RNA transcripts. TCR CDR3 regions were first amplified by RT-PCR with HTBI primers. TCRdb ran MiXCR on the multiplex PCR reads and lists one entry per CDR3 protein. The sample carries about 590,000 distinct CDR3 sequences, 13% to 15% recorded once. The germline V gene has CDR1 SGDLS and CDR2 YYNGEE. Deletions cut 5 bases from V and 0 bases from J, with 12 bases between. The CDR3 runs 15 residues. Used for diagnoses were clinical symptoms, serum thyroxine and TRAb, thyroid ultrasound and orbital computed tomography. General study results and limits: Blood also contained most expanded thyroid clonotypes above 0.001. Ophthalmopathy could be told apart from stable hyperthyroidism with a 13 V-J model.

This TCR was sampled from a woman under 30 with Graves' ophthalmopathy. J is TRBJ1-3 and V is TRBV9, with no clear D. The sample taken for sequencing was blood. CDR3 bases: TGTGCCAGCAGTGATCAGATTAGCTCTGGAAACACCATATATTTT. This sequence encodes CASSDQISSGNTIYF.